This T cell receptor (beta chain) was recorded in a study of tumor and adjacent non-tumor tissue in lung cancer. No cell sorting was done before RNA was extracted from the tissue. This clonotype occurred once. Its antigen is not known. One junction end does not reproduce the germline sequence, and a read error may be involved. The library came from three nested PCR rounds adapted from ARM-PCR protocols. Using its own MiXCR run on the multiplex PCR reads, TCRdb lists one record per CDR3 protein. The table shows about 93,000 distinct CDR3 sequences, with about 72% occurring only once. CDR1 and CDR2 (germline): MNHNY, SVGAGI (reference sequence). CDR3 size: 15 residues. The study's findings and limits: Tumor tissue had significantly higher TCR diversity than normal lung.

Specimen: lung tumor tissue. This clonotype originated in a man between 60 and 70 years old with non-small cell lung cancer. The chain couples TRBV6-6 to TRBJ2-5; D is unclear. The CDR3 sequence is CASSYSLTGQETQYF. As DNA, the CDR3 is TGTGCCAGCAGTTACTCCCTCACGGGTCAAGAAACCCAGTACTTC.